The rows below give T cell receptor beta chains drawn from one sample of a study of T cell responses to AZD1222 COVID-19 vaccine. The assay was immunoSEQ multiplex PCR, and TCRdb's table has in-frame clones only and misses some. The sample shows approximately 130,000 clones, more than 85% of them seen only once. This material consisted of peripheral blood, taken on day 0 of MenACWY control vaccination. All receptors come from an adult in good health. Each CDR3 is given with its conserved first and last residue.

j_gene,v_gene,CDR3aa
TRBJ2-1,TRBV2,CASRLGLAGGEEQFF
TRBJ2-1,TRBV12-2,CASRQTPGNNEQFF
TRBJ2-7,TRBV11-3,CASRLTGASRGEQYF
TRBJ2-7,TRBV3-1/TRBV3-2,CASSQVNHEQYF
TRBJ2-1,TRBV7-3,CASSAAGGEQFF
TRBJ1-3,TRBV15,CATSRGFSGNTIYF
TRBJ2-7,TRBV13,CASSSGPRYEQYF
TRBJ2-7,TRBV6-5,CASSYDRGYEQYF
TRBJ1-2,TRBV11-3,CASSPDGNYGYTF
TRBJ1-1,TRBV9,CASSVSGGTANTEAFF
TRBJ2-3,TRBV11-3,CASSQGGTDTQYF
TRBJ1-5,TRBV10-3,CAISGQNSNQPQHF
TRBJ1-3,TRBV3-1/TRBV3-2,CASSQGGTDSGNTIYF